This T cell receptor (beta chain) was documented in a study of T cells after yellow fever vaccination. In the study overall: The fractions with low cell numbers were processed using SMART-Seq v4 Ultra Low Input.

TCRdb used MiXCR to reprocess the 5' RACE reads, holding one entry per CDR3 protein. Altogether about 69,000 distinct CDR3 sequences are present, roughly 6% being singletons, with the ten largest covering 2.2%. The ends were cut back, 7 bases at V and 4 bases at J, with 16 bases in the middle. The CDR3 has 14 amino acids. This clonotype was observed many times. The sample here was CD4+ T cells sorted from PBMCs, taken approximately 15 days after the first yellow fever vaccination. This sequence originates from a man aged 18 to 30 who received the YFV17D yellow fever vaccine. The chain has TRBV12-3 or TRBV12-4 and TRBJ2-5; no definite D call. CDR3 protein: CASTGMGMGETQYF. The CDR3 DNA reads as TGTGCCAGCACTGGAATGGGGATGGGAGAGACCCAGTACTTC.